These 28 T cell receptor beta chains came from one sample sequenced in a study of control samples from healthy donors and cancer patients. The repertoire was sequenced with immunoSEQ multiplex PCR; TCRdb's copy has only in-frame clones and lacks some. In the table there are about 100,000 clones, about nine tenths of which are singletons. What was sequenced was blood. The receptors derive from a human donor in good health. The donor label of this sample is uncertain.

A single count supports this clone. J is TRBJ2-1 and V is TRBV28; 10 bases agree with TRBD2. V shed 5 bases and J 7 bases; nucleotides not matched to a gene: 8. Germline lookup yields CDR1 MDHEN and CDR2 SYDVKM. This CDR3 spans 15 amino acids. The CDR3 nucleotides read TGTGCCAGCAGTCAACTAGCGGGAATGGGAAATGAGCAGTTCTTC. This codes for CASSQLAGMGNEQFF.

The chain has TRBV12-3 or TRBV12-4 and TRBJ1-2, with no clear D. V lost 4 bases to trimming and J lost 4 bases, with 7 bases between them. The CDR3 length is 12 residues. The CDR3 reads CASSYRSYGYTF. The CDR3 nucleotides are TGTGCCAGCAGTTATCGCAGCTATGGCTACACCTTC.

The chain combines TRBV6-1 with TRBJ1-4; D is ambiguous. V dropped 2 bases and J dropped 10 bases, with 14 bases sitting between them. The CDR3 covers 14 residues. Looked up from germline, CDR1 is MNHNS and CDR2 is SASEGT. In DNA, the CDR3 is TGTGCCAGCAGTGAACCGGGTAGGAGAAGAAAACTGTTTTTT. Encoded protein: CASSEPGRRRKLFF.

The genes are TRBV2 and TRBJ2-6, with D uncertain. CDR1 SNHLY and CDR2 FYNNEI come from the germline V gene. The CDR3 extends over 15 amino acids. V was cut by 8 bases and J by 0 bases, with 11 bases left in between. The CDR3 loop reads CASGATASGANVLTF. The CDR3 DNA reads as TGTGCCAGCGGCGCAACAGCCTCTGGGGCCAACGTCCTGACTTTC.

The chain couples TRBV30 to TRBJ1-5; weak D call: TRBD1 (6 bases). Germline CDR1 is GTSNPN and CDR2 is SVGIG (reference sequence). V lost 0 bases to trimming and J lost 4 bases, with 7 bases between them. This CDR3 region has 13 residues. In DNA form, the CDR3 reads TGTGCCTGGAGTGTGGACAGAAATCAGCCCCAGCATTTT. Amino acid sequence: CAWSVDRNQPQHF.

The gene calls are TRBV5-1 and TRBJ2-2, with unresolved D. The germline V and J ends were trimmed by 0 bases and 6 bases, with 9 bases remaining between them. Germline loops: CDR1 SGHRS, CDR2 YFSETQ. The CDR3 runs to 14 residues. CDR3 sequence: CASSLDSGPGELFF. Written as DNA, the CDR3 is TGCGCCAGCAGCTTGGACTCAGGCCCCGGGGAGCTGTTTTTT.

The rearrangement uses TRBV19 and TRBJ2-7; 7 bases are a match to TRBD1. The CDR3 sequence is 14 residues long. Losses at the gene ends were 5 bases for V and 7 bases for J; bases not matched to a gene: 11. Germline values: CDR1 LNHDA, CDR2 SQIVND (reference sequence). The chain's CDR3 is CASSPPGTAREQYF. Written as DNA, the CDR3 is TGTGCCAGTAGTCCCCCCGGGACAGCGAGGGAGCAGTACTTC.

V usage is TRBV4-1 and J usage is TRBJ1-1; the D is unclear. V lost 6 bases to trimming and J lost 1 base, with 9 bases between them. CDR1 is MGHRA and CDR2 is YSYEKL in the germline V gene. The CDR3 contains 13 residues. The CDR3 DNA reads TGCGCCAGCAGTCCTTACGGGAACACTGAAGCTTTCTTT. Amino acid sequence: CASSPYGNTEAFF.

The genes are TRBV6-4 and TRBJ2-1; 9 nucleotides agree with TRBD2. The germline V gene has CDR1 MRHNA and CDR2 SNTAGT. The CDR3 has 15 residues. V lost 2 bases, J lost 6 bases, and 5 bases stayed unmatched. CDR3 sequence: CASSDRSGGGNEQFF. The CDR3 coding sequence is TGTGCCAGCAGTGACCGTAGCGGGGGTGGCAATGAGCAGTTCTTC.

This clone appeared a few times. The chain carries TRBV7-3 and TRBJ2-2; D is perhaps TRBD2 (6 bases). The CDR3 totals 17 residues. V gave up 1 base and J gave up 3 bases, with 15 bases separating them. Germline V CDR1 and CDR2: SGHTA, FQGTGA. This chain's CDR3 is CASSLRSLGGDTGELFF. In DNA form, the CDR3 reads TGTGCCAGCAGCTTAAGGTCCCTGGGCGGGGACACCGGGGAGCTGTTTTTT.

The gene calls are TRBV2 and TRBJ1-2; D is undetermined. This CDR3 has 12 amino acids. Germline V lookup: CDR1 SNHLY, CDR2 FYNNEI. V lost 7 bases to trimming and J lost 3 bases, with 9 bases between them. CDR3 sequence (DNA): TGTGCCAGCACGGGCGACTACTATGGCTACACCTTC. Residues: CASTGDYYGYTF. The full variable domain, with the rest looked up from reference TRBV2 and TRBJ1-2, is EPEVTQTPSHQVTQMGQEVILRCVPISNHLYFYWYRQILGQKVEFLVSFYNNEISEKSEIFDDQFSVERPDGSNFTLKIRSTKLEDSAMYFCASTGDYYGYTFGSGTRLTVV.

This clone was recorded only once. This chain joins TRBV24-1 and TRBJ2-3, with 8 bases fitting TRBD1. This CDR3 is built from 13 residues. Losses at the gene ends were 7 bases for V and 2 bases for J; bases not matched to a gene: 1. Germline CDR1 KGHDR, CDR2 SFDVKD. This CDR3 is CATRDRATDTQYF. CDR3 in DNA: TGTGCCACCAGGGACAGGGCCACAGATACGCAGTATTTT.

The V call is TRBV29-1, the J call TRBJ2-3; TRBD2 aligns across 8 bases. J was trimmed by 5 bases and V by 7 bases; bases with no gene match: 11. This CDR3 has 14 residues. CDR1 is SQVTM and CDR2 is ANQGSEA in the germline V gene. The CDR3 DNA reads TGCAGCGCCCTTTCCGCGGGGGGAGTAGATACGCAGTATTTT. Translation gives CSALSAGGVDTQYF.

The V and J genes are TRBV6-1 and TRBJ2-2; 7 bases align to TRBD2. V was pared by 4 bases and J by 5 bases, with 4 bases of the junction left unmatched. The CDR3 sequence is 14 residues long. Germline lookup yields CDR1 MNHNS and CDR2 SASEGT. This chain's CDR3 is CASSGGGITGELFF. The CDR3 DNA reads TGTGCCAGCAGTGGGGGGGGTATTACCGGGGAGCTGTTTTTT.

CDR3 sequence: CASSPSGLATNEKLFF. In nucleotides, the CDR3 is TGTGCCAGCAGCCCCAGCGGTTTAGCAACTAATGAAAAACTGTTTTTT. The V gene is TRBV5-5, the J gene TRBJ1-4; D remains ambiguous. V was pared by 4 bases and J by 0 bases, with 13 bases between. Per germline, CDR1 SGHKS and CDR2 YYEKEE (reference sequence). The length of the CDR3 is 16 residues.

The CDR3 DNA reads as TGTGCCAGCAGTGAAGGAGGTGCAAACCAAGAGACCCAGTACTTC. Translation gives CASSEGGANQETQYF. V and J are TRBV2 and TRBJ2-5; unclear D gene. CDR3 length: 15 residues. Between the trimmed V and J ends, which lost 1 base and 0 bases, there was a span of 9 bases. The germline gives CDR1 SNHLY, CDR2 FYNNEI.

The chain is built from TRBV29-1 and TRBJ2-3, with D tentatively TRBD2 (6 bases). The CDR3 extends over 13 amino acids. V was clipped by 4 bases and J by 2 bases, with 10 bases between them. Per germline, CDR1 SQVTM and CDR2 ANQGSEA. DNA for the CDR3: TGCAGCGTTGGTGGGACTCTCACAGATACGCAGTATTTT. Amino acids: CSVGGTLTDTQYF.

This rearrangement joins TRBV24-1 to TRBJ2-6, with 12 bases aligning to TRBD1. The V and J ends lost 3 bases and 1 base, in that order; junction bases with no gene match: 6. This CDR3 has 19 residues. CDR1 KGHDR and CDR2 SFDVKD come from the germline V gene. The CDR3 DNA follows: TGTGCCACCAGTGATACAGGGACAGGGGGCCTTTCTGGGGCCAACGTCCTGACTTTC. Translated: CATSDTGTGGLSGANVLTF.

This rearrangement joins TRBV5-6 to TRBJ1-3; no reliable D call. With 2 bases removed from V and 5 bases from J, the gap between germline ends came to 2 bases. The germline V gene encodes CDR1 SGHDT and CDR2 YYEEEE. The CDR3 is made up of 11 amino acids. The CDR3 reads CASSFRNTIYF. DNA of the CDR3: TGTGCCAGCAGCTTTAGAAACACCATATATTTT.

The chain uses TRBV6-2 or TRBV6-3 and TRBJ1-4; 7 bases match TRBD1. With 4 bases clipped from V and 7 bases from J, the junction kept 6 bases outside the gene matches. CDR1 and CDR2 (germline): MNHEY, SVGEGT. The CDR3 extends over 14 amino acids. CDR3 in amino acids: CASSSQGKGEKLFF. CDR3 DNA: TGTGCCAGCAGTTCACAGGGGAAGGGTGAAAAACTGTTTTTT.

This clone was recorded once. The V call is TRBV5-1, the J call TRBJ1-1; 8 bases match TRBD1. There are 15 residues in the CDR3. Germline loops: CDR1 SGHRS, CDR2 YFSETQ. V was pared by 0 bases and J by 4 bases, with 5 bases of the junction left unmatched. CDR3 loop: CASSLAGQEVTEAFF. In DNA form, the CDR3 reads TGCGCCAGCAGCTTGGCGGGACAGGAAGTCACTGAAGCTTTCTTT.

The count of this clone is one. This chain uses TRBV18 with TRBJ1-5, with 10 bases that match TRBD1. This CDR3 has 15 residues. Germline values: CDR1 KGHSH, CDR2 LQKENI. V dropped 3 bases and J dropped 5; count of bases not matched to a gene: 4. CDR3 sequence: CASSPGQGKDQPQHF. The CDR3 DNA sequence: TGTGCCAGCTCACCGGGACAGGGGAAAGATCAGCCCCAGCATTTT.

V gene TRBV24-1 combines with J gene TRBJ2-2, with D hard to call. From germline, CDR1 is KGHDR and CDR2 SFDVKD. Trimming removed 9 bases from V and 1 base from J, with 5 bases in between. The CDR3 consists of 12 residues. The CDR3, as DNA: TGTGCCACCTCCGAGAACACCGGGGAGCTGTTTTTT. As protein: CATSENTGELFF.

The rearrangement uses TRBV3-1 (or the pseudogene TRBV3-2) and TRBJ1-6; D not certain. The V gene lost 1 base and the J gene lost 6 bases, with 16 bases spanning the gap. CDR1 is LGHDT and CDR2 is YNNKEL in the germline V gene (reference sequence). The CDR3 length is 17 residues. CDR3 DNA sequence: TGTGCCAGCAGCCAAGTTCATCATCGGGGTAGTAATTCACCCCTCCACTTT. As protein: CASSQVHHRGSNSPLHF.

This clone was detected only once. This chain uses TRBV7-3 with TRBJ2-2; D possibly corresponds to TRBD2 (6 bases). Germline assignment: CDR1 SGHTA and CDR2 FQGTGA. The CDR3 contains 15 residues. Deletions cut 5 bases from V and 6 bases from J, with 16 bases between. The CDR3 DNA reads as TGTGCCAGCAGCCGAACGGAGGGGCGGTCCGGGGAGCTGTTTTTT. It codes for CASSRTEGRSGELFF.

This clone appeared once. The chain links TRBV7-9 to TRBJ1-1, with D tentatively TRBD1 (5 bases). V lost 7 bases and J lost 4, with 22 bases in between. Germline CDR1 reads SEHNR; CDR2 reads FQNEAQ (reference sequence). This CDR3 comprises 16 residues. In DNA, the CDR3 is TGTGCCAGCACCATACCCCTGGGGGGGGGTGGCACTGAAGCTTTCTTT. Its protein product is CASTIPLGGGGTEAFF.

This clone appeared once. CDR3 coding DNA: TGTGCCAGCTCGATTTTGGGACAGGGAAAATATTTT. Translating it yields CASSILGQGKYF. The chain is built from TRBV2 and TRBJ2-3; TRBD1 matches 9 bases. V shed 8 bases and J 15 bases; nucleotides not matched to a gene: 12. CDR1 SNHLY and CDR2 FYNNEI come from the germline V gene. The CDR3 sequence is 12 residues long.

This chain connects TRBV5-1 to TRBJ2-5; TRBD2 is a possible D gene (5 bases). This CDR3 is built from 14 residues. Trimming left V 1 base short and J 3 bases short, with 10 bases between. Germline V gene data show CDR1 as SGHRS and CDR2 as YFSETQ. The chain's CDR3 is CASSLKLGEETQYF. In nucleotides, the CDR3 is TGCGCCAGCAGCTTGAAACTGGGAGAAGAGACCCAGTACTTC. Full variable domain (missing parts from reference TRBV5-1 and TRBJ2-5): KAGVTQTPRYLIKTRGQQVTLSCSPISGHRSVSWYQQTPGQGLQFLFEYFSETQRNKGNFPGRFSGRQFSNSRSEMNVSTLELGDSALYLCASSLKLGEETQYFGPGTRLLVL.